The 24 T cell receptor beta chains given below trace back to one sample, sequenced in a study of OX40 agonist ivuxolimab in advanced cancers. The method was immunoSEQ multiplex PCR; TCRdb's version includes in-frame clones alone and lacks a portion of them. The data show tens of thousands of clones, 91% seen once. Sample: CD4+ or CD8+ T cells sorted from blood, taken in a trial of the OX40 agonist ivuxolimab. Every receptor here comes from an adult with an advanced solid tumor such as melanoma, head and neck, liver or kidney cancer.

V and J are TRBV6-5 and TRBJ1-2; D is unclear. V was clipped by 0 bases and J by 4 bases, with 12 bases between them. CDR1 and CDR2 (germline): MNHEY, SVGAGI. The CDR3 is 15 amino acids. The CDR3 region has the DNA TGTGCCAGCAGTTACTCGAATTTTGACTCCTATGGCTACACCTTC. Translation: CASSYSNFDSYGYTF.

The V call is TRBV7-3, the J call TRBJ2-2; weak D call: TRBD2 (5 bases). V dropped 0 bases and J dropped 3 bases, with 8 bases sitting between them. The germline gives CDR1 SGHTA, CDR2 FQGTGA. This CDR3 comprises 15 residues. The CDR3 bases are TGTGCCAGCAGCTTAACAGGGAGAGACACCGGGGAGCTGTTTTTT. This codes for CASSLTGRDTGELFF. The whole variable domain, filled in from reference TRBV7-3 and TRBJ2-2, reads GAGVSQTPSNKVTEKGKYVELRCDPISGHTALYWYRQSLGQGPEFLIYFQGTGAADDSGLPNDRFFAVRPEGSVSTLKIQRTERGDSAVYLCASSLTGRDTGELFFGEGSRLTVL.

J is TRBJ1-4 and V is TRBV6-1; weak D call: TRBD1 (6 bases). The V and J ends lost 3 bases and 8 bases respectively, with 22 bases between them. The V gene's germline CDR1 is MNHNS and CDR2 SASEGT. This CDR3 comprises 17 residues. In nucleotides, the CDR3 is TGTGCCAGCAGTGACCCGGTGGAACAGGGTTGGGAGGAAAAACTGTTTTTT. This encodes CASSDPVEQGWEEKLFF.

The V call is TRBV6-6, the J call TRBJ2-1, with 10 bases lining up with TRBD2. The V gene's germline CDR1 is MNHNY and CDR2 SVGAGI (reference sequence). The CDR3 totals 16 residues. Unmatched junction bases numbered 7, after V lost 5 bases and J lost 3 bases. In nucleotides, the CDR3 is TGTGCCAGCAGTCCACTAGCGGGGAGTATCTACAATGAGCAGTTCTTC. Amino acid sequence: CASSPLAGSIYNEQFF.

The CDR3 here is CASSLSGDSPLHF. The CDR3 DNA sequence: TGTGCCAGCAGTTTATCGGGGGATTCACCCCTCCACTTT. The V gene is TRBV27, the J gene TRBJ1-6, with D tentatively TRBD1 (5 bases). CDR1 and CDR2 from the germline V gene are MNHEY and SMNVEV (reference sequence). This CDR3 has 13 amino acids. Trimming stripped 0 bases from V and 8 bases from J, with 5 bases between.

The chain carries TRBV19 and TRBJ2-6; unclear D gene. In germline, CDR1 is LNHDA, CDR2 SQIVND (reference sequence). The length of the CDR3 is 12 residues. V was pared by 8 bases and J by 4 bases, with 6 bases between. The CDR3 sequence is CASSYGANVLTF. For the CDR3, the DNA is TGTGCCAGTTCCTACGGGGCCAACGTCCTGACTTTC.

This sequence joins TRBV7-9 and TRBJ1-2; a weak D match, TRBD1 (5 bases). The length of the CDR3 is 15 residues. Trimming took off 1 base at V and 3 bases at J, with 12 bases between the two ends. Per germline, CDR1 SEHNR and CDR2 FQNEAQ (reference sequence). The CDR3 spells CASSLEQVPDYGYTF. CDR3 DNA sequence: TGTGCCAGCAGCTTAGAACAGGTCCCTGACTATGGCTACACCTTC.

In this sample, this clone turned up a few times. The rearrangement links TRBV19 to TRBJ1-5, with a possible D match to TRBD1 (5 bases). CDR1 and CDR2 from the germline V gene are LNHDA and SQIVND (reference sequence). CDR3 size: 15 residues. Trimming left V 5 bases short and J 5 bases short, with 16 bases between. This CDR3 is CASSAWQGDYQPQHF. In DNA form, the CDR3 reads TGTGCCAGTAGTGCGTGGCAGGGAGACTATCAGCCCCAGCATTTT.

The rearrangement joins TRBV27 to TRBJ2-7; D unresolved. Trimming pared 3 bases from V and 3 bases from J, leaving 21 bases between. The CDR3 spans 17 residues. Germline V CDR1 and CDR2: MNHEY, SMNVEV (reference sequence). The CDR3: CASSFTQRGKSLYEQYF. The DNA for the CDR3 is TGTGCCAGCAGTTTCACCCAACGCGGCAAATCCCTCTACGAGCAGTACTTC.

This sequence joins TRBV6-1 and TRBJ2-7; 7 bases are a match to TRBD1. Germline trimming cut 0 bases from V and 0 bases from J; bases unmatched to any gene: 2. CDR3 size: 15 residues. Germline V CDR1 and CDR2: MNHNS, SASEGT. The CDR3 reads CASSEAGGSSYEQYF. The CDR3 bases are TGTGCCAGCAGTGAAGCAGGGGGCAGCTCCTACGAGCAGTACTTC.

With respect to this clone: Relative to the germline gene, one junction end is altered; a read error may explain this. The genes are TRBV7-8 and TRBJ2-7; 12 bases line up with TRBD2. Per the germline V gene, CDR1 is SGHVS and CDR2 is FQNEAQ. CDR3 length equals 16 residues. CDR3 residues: CASSIATSGRTYEQYF. The DNA for the CDR3 is TGTGCCAGCAGCATAGCCACTAGCGGGAGGACCTACGAGCAGTACTTC.

The chain joins TRBV14 to TRBJ2-1; D gene ambiguous. The CDR3 extends over 16 amino acids. From germline, CDR1 is SGHDN and CDR2 FVKESK. Trimming shortened V by 0 bases and J by 3 bases, and 12 bases separated the two germline ends. The CDR3 is CASSQESWNLYNEQFF. DNA of the CDR3: TGTGCCAGCAGCCAAGAATCCTGGAATCTCTACAATGAGCAGTTCTTC. The full variable domain, in which reference TRBV14 and TRBJ2-1 provide the parts outside the CDR3, is EAGVTQFPSHSVIEKGQTVTLRCDPISGHDNLYWYRRVMGKEIKFLLHFVKESKQDESGMPNNRFLAERTGGTYSTLKVQPAELEDSGVYFCASSQESWNLYNEQFFGPGTRLTVL.

With regard to this clone: Other nucleotide sequences from this sample produce the same CDR3. V is TRBV27 and J is TRBJ2-1; 8 bases agree with TRBD2. CDR1 is MNHEY, CDR2 SMNVEV, per germline (reference sequence). The J segment lost 4 bases and the V segment lost 5 bases, leaving 4 bases of the junction unmatched. The CDR3 covers 14 residues. The CDR3, as DNA: TGTGCCAGCAGTACGGGAGGGCCATACAATGAGCAGTTCTTC. It codes for CASSTGGPYNEQFF.

The genes are TRBV5-1 and TRBJ1-1; D perhaps matches TRBD1 (5 bases). Trimming stripped 0 bases from V and 7 bases from J, with 13 bases between. Germline loops: CDR1 SGHRS, CDR2 YFSETQ. This CDR3 has 14 amino acids. CDR3 in amino acids: CASSLVVWGNEAFF. In DNA, the CDR3 is TGCGCCAGCAGCTTGGTGGTTTGGGGCAATGAAGCTTTCTTT. Together with reference TRBV5-1 and TRBJ1-1, the CDR3 gives the full variable domain: KAGVTQTPRYLIKTRGQQVTLSCSPISGHRSVSWYQQTPGQGLQFLFEYFSETQRNKGNFPGRFSGRQFSNSRSEMNVSTLELGDSALYLCASSLVVWGNEAFFGQGTRLTVV.

The rearrangement uses TRBV28 and TRBJ2-2, with 7 bases fitting TRBD2. Germline CDR1 MDHEN, CDR2 SYDVKM. This CDR3 has 17 residues. V shed 5 bases, J shed 6 bases, and the junction held 15 bases outside the gene matches. As DNA, the CDR3 is TGTGCCAGCAGTCACCCGAGGGAGGGTCCATTGGCCGGGGAGCTGTTTTTT. It is translated as CASSHPREGPLAGELFF.

The CDR3 sequence is CASSVERGGPTTEAFF. The CDR3 nucleotides are TGTGCCAGCAGCGTGGAAAGAGGGGGACCGACAACTGAAGCTTTCTTT. The gene calls are TRBV9 and TRBJ1-1, with D maybe TRBD1 (6 bases). The CDR3 spans 16 residues. V was clipped by 2 bases and J by 5 bases, with 19 bases between them. CDR1 SGDLS and CDR2 YYNGEE come from the germline V gene.

This clone appeared a single time. V usage is TRBV5-4 and J usage is TRBJ1-1, with no clear D. The CDR3 loop spans 16 amino acids. CDR1 SGHNT and CDR2 YYREEE come from the germline V gene (reference sequence). Trimming took 4 bases from V and 7 from J, leaving 23 bases between them. The CDR3 nucleotides are TGTGCCAGCAGCCCCACTAACTCCGCCGCAACCCATGAAGCTTTCTTT. It translates to CASSPTNSAATHEAFF.

The chain has TRBV15 and TRBJ1-1; D is unclear. V was clipped by 5 bases and J by 2 bases, with 3 bases between them. Looked up from germline, CDR1 is LNHNV and CDR2 is YYDKDF (reference sequence). CDR3 length equals 11 residues. For the CDR3, the DNA is TGTGCCACCAGCTATAACACTGAAGCTTTCTTT. It encodes CATSYNTEAFF.

This clone has only one observation. This specimen includes other DNA sequences encoding the same CDR3. The V gene is TRBV19, the J gene TRBJ2-1, with a weak D call TRBD2 (6 bases). The length of the CDR3 is 15 residues. Per the germline V gene, CDR1 is LNHDA and CDR2 is SQIVND (reference sequence). V dropped 1 base and J dropped 3 bases, with 10 bases sitting between them. As DNA, the CDR3 is TGTGCCAGTAGTATAGTCGGGGGAGGCTACAATGAGCAGTTCTTC. Translated, it gives CASSIVGGGYNEQFF. Together with reference TRBV19 and TRBJ2-1, the CDR3 gives the full variable domain: DGGITQSPKYLFRKEGQNVTLSCEQNLNHDAMYWYRQDPGQGLRLIYYSQIVNDFQKGDIAEGYSVSREKKESFPLTVTSAQKNPTAFYLCASSIVGGGYNEQFFGPGTRLTVL.

This chain uses TRBV19 with TRBJ2-7, with D tentatively TRBD1 (6 bases). V lost 3 bases and J 5 bases, leaving 14 bases between the germline ends. The CDR3 has 14 residues. Germline CDR1 reads LNHDA; CDR2 reads SQIVND (reference sequence). CDR3 amino acids: CASSIQGFFDEQYF. The CDR3 DNA sequence: TGTGCCAGTAGTATCCAGGGGTTCTTCGACGAGCAGTACTTC.

The chain recombines TRBV11-2 with TRBJ2-7, with a weak D call TRBD1 (6 bases). The V end lost 5 bases, the J end lost 3 bases, and 14 bases lay between the germline ends. Germline CDR1 SGHAT, CDR2 FQNNGV. There are 14 residues in the CDR3. In nucleotides, the CDR3 is TGTGCCAGCAGCGACCCCAGGGGTGTCTACGAGCAGTACTTC. Its translation is CASSDPRGVYEQYF.

This chain joins TRBV5-8 and TRBJ2-2; unclear D gene. Germline CDR1 SGHTS, CDR2 YDEGEE. Trimming removed 2 bases at V and 1 base at J, with 6 bases between. This CDR3 is 14 amino acids long. In nucleotides, the CDR3 is TGTGCCAGCAGCTTAAGGGAGAACACCGGGGAGCTGTTTTTT. It is translated as CASSLRENTGELFF.

The chain recombines TRBV2 with TRBJ2-3, with 13 bases identical to TRBD2. This CDR3 has 19 amino acids. With V trimmed by 5 bases and J by 0 bases, 11 bases remained unmatched. Germline V lookup: CDR1 SNHLY, CDR2 FYNNEI. The CDR3 sequence is CASSRGLAGERTSTDTQYF. DNA of the CDR3: TGTGCCAGCAGTCGAGGACTAGCGGGAGAGCGAACTAGCACAGATACGCAGTATTTT.

This chain uses TRBV4-1 with TRBJ2-5, with D tentatively TRBD2 (6 bases). This CDR3 has 15 amino acids. V was cut by 4 bases and J by 0 bases, with 12 bases left in between. CDR1 MGHRA and CDR2 YSYEKL come from the germline V gene. CDR3 in DNA: TGCGCCAGCAGCCCGGGACTTCGGTACCAAGAGACCCAGTACTTC. Protein product: CASSPGLRYQETQYF.